A selection of T cell receptor beta chains follows, all from one sample in a study of CD8+CD57+ T cells in acquired aplastic anemia. One entry per CDR3 protein results from TCRdb running MiXCR on the reads. This sample has about 180,000 distinct CDR3 sequences, with around half found just once. The sequenced sample was sorted CD4+, CD8+, or CD8+CD57+ T cells (not recorded which) from PBMCs. The source is a human donor in good health. Both conserved end residues are part of each CDR3. D genes are given only for firm matches. Some rows mark clone size as missing; the rest say once, few, many or name a class of expanded clone.

clone_size,j_call,cdr3_length,v_call,d_call,cdr3_nt,cdr3_aa
few,TRBJ2-1,14,TRBV7-9,TRBD1,TGTGCCAGCAGCTCGTCGGGACAGGGGAATGAGCAGTTCTTC,CASSSSGQGNEQFF
once,TRBJ2-7,16,TRBV5-1,TRBD1,TGCGCCAGCAGCCGACATGGGACAGACAGCTCCTACGAGCAGTACTTC,CASSRHGTDSSYEQYF
-,TRBJ2-7,11,TRBV28,-,TGTGCCAGCATGGGGTCCTACGAGCAGTACTTC,CASMGSYEQYF
few,TRBJ2-1,12,TRBV10-2,-,TGCGCCAGCAGTGGTGGTGTTGGTGAGCAGTTCTTC,CASSGGVGEQFF
few,TRBJ2-2,15,TRBV15,-,TGTGCCACCAGCAGAACGAACACGGGCGCCGGGGAGCTGTTTTTT,CATSRTNTGAGELFF
-,TRBJ1-2,13,TRBV29-1,TRBD1,TGCAGCTCCGGGACAGGGGGGCACTATGGCTACACCTTC,CSSGTGGHYGYTF
once,TRBJ2-5,15,TRBV4-1,-,TGCGCCAGCAGCCAAGGTCCGGGACTTCGAGAGACCCAGTACTTC,CASSQGPGLRETQYF
many,TRBJ2-1,15,TRBV2,-,TGTGCCAGCAGGGACGGGTTAGGGTCCTACAATGAGCAGTTCTTC,CASRDGLGSYNEQFF
many,TRBJ2-2,18,TRBV19,TRBD1,TGTGCCAGTAGCTTGCCGGGACAGGGAATTGGGTACACCGGGGAGCTGTTTTTT,CASSLPGQGIGYTGELFF
-,TRBJ2-2,13,TRBV7-2,-,TGTGCCAGCAGTTTTAATCCCACCGGGGAGCTGTTTTTT,CASSFNPTGELFF
-,TRBJ1-5,13,TRBV19,-,TGTGCCAGTAGGCGGGACAACTCTCAGCCCCAGCATTTT,CASRRDNSQPQHF
-,TRBJ2-2,14,TRBV6-1,-,TGTGCCAGCACCTTTGAGACGAACACCGGGGAGCTGTTTTTT,CASTFETNTGELFF
-,TRBJ2-5,16,TRBV5-1,TRBD1,TGCGCCAGCAGCCCCAGTGGCAGGGGGTGGGGAGAGACCCAGTACTTC,CASSPSGRGWGETQYF
medium-sized,TRBJ2-5,15,TRBV15,-,TGTGCCACCAGTCCAGACGGGGTGGTCGTGAAGACCCAGTACTTC,CATSPDGVVVKTQYF
-,TRBJ2-7,16,TRBV5-1,TRBD2,TGCGCCAGCAGCCCGGCACTAGCGGAACTCCACTACGAGCAGTACTTC,CASSPALAELHYEQYF
-,TRBJ2-2,18,TRBV7-3,TRBD2,TGTGCCAGCAGCCCCCCCCCAGGAGCGGCGGGAGGGACCGGGGAGCTGTTTTTT,CASSPPPGAAGGTGELFF
-,TRBJ1-2,14,TRBV19,TRBD1,TGTGCCAGTAGTGACAGGGGGCGCGCCTATGGCTACACCTTC,CASSDRGRAYGYTF
few,TRBJ1-6,13,TRBV7-8,-,TGTGCCAGCAGCTTTGGGGGGGATTCACCCCTCCACTTT,CASSFGGDSPLHF
-,TRBJ2-3,14,TRBV15,TRBD2,TGTGCCACTCTGACTAGCGGGATGGCAGATACGCAGTATTTT,CATLTSGMADTQYF
-,TRBJ2-4,16,TRBV12-3/TRBV12-4,TRBD1,TGTGCCAGCAGTTTAGGGGAGGGACAGGGAAGAAACATTCAGTACTTC,CASSLGEGQGRNIQYF
-,TRBJ1-2,12,TRBV19,-,TGTGCCAGTAAAAAGGGGAACTATGGCTACACCTTC,CASKKGNYGYTF
many,TRBJ1-5,17,TRBV19,-,TGTGCCAGTAGTACGACTGCGGGGCGGTATAGCAATCAGCCCCAGCATTTT,CASSTTAGRYSNQPQHF
many,TRBJ2-1,12,TRBV19,-,TGTGCCAGTAGTTTCCCGGTTAGTGAGCAGTTCTTC,CASSFPVSEQFF
-,TRBJ2-2,14,TRBV24-1,-,TGTGCCACCAGTGATTTCAGGGCTACCGGGGAGCTGTTTTTT,CATSDFRATGELFF
-,TRBJ1-4,15,TRBV10-1,-,TGCGCCAGCAGTGAGGGGCATGCAACTAATGAAAAACTGTTTTTT,CASSEGHATNEKLFF
many,TRBJ1-1,13,TRBV19,TRBD1,TGTGCCAGCGGTGAACAGGGGGCCTCCGCTGCTTTCTTT,CASGEQGASAAFF
-,TRBJ2-3,14,TRBV9,TRBD2,TGTGCCAGCAGCACAGCGGGAGCAGGAGATACGCAGTATTTT,CASSTAGAGDTQYF
-,TRBJ2-7,14,TRBV15,-,TGTGCCACTCGCCTCTCGGGGGAATTGCACGAGCAGTACTTC,CATRLSGELHEQYF
-,TRBJ2-5,18,TRBV18,TRBD2,TGTGCCAGCTCACCACTCGGAGGCGTCGGGAGGTCCCAAGAGACCCAGTACTTC,CASSPLGGVGRSQETQYF